This T cell receptor beta chain was retrieved from a study of T cell responses to AZD1222 COVID-19 vaccine. Germline V gene data show CDR1 as SGHDN and CDR2 as FVKESK. The V and J ends lost 1 base and 2 bases respectively, with 5 bases between them. The CDR3 has 13 amino acids. Sequencing used immunoSEQ multiplex PCR; TCRdb keeps in-frame clones, though not all of them. This table holds under 140,000 clones, approximately 90% found once. Study-level results: Spike-specific TCR breadth and depth both grew after two AZD1222 doses.

As to this clone: Its antigen is still unknown.

This chain connects TRBV14 to TRBJ1-2; D ambiguous. Sample: peripheral blood, taken on day 0 of AZD1222 vaccination. The source is an adult in good health. The CDR3 spells CASSQGRNYGYTF. The CDR3 region has the DNA TGTGCCAGCAGCCAAGGGCGGAACTATGGCTACACCTTC.